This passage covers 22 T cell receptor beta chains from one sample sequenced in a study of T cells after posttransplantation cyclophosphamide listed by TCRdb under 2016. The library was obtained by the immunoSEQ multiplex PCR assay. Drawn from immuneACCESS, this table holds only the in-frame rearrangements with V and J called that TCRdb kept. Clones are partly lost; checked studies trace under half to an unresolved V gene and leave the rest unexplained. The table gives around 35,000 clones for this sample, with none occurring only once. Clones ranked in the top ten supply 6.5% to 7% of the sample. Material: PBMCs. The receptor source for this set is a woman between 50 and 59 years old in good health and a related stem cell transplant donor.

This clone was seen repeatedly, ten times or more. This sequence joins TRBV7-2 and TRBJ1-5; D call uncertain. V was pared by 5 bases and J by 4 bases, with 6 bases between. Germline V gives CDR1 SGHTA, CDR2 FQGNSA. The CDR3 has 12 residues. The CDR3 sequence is CASSPANQPQHF. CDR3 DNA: TGTGCCAGCAGCCCCGCGAATCAGCCCCAGCATTTT. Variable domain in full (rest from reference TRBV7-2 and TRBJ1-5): GAGVSQSPSNKVTEKGKDVELRCDPISGHTALYWYRQSLGQGLEFLIYFQGNSAPDKSGLPSDRFSAERTGGSVSTLTIQRTQQEDSAVYLCASSPANQPQHFGDGTRLSIL.

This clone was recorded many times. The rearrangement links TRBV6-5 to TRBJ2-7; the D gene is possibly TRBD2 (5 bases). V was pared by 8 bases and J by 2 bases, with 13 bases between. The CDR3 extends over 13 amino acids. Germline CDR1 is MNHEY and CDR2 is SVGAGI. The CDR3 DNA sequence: TGTGCCAGCGAGGATAGCGCGACCTACGAGCAGTACTTC. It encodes CASEDSATYEQYF.

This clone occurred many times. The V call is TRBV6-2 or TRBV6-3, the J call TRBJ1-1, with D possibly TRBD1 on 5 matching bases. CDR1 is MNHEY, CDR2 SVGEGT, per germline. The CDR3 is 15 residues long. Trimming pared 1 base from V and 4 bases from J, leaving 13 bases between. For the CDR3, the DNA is TGTGCCAGCAGTTACTGGACACTCCGAGGCACTGAAGCTTTCTTT. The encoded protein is CASSYWTLRGTEAFF.

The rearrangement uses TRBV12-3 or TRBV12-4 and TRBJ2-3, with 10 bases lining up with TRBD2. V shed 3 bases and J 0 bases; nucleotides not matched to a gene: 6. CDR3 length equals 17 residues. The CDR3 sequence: CASSLGRTSGSTDTQYF. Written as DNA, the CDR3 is TGTGCCAGCAGTTTGGGCAGGACTAGCGGAAGCACAGATACGCAGTATTTT.

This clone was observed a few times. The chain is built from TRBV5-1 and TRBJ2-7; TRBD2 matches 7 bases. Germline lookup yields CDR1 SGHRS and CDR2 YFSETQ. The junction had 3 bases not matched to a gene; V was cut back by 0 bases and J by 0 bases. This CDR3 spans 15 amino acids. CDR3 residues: CASSLGLADSYEQYF. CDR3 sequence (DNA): TGCGCCAGCAGCTTGGGGCTAGCGGACTCCTACGAGCAGTACTTC.

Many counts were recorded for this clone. CDR3 bases: TGTGCCAGCGGGACTAGCGGTTCCTACGAGCAGTACTTC. Residues: CASGTSGSYEQYF. The J gene is TRBJ2-7, the V gene TRBV6-5; TRBD2 matches at 11 bases. V gave up 8 bases and J gave up 1 base; unmatched junction bases: 1. Germline V gives CDR1 MNHEY, CDR2 SVGAGI. The CDR3 runs to 13 residues.

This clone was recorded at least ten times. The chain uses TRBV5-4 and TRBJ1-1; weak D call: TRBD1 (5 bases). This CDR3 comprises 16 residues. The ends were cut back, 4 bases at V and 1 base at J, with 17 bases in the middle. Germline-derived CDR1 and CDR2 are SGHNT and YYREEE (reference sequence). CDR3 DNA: TGTGCCAGCAGCGCGCCGGCCCGAGGGGCGAACACTGAAGCTTTCTTT. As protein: CASSAPARGANTEAFF.

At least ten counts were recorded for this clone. CDR3 nucleotide sequence: TGTGCCAGCAGCCCCACGGGTAGCGGGAGCTACGAGCAGTACTTC. Translating it yields CASSPTGSGSYEQYF. This sequence joins TRBV14 and TRBJ2-7, with TRBD2 matching over 9 bases. CDR3 size: 15 residues. Germline trimming cut 4 bases from V and 3 bases from J; bases unmatched to any gene: 7. Germline values: CDR1 SGHDN, CDR2 FVKESK.

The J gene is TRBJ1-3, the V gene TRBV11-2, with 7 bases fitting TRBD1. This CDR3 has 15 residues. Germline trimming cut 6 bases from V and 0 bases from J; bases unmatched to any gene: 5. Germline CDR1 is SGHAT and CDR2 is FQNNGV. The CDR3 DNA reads TGTGCCAGCAGGCAAACAGGGGACTCTGGAAACACCATATATTTT. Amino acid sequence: CASRQTGDSGNTIYF.

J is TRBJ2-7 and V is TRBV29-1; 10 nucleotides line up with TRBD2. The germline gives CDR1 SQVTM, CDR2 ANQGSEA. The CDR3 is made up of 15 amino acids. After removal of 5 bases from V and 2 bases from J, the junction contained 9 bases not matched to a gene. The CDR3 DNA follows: TGCAGCGTTCTTGGGCTAGCGGGAGTCCCCTACGAGCAGTACTTC. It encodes CSVLGLAGVPYEQYF.

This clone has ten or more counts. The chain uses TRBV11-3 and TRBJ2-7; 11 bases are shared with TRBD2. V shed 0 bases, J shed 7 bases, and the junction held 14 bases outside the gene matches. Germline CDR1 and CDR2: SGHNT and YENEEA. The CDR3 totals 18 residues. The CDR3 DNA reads TGTGCCAGCAGCTTAGAGGAGGGGGTAGCGGGAGGGCCGTCTGAGCAGTACTTC. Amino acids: CASSLEEGVAGGPSEQYF.

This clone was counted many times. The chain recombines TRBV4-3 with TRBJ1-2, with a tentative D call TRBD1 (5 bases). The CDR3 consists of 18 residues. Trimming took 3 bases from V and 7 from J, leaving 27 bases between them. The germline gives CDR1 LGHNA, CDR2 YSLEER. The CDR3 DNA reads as TGCGCCAGCAGCCAGGTTGCGGGGCCAGTCCAGGGAAGGGGTGGCTACACCTTC. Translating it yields CASSQVAGPVQGRGGYTF.

CDR3 residues: CASSAEAGDTNIQYF. The CDR3, as DNA: TGTGCCAGCAGCGCCGAGGCAGGGGATACAAACATTCAGTACTTC. The chain employs TRBV9 and TRBJ2-4, with D maybe TRBD1 (6 bases). This CDR3 contains 15 residues. Trimming shortened V by 3 bases and J by 6 bases, and 16 bases separated the two germline ends. CDR1 and CDR2 from the germline V gene are SGDLS and YYNGEE.

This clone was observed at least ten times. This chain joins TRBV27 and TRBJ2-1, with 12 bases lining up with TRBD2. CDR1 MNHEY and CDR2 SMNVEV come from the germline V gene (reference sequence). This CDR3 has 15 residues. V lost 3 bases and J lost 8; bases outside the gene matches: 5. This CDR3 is CASSFMTSGSDEQFF. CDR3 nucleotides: TGTGCCAGCAGTTTTATGACTAGCGGGAGCGATGAGCAGTTCTTC.

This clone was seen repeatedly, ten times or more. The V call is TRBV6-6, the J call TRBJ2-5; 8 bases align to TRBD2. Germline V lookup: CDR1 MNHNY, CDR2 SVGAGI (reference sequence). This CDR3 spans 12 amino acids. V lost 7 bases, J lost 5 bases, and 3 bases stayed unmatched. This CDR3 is CASNGGDETQYF. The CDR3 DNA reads TGTGCCAGCAACGGGGGGGATGAGACCCAGTACTTC.

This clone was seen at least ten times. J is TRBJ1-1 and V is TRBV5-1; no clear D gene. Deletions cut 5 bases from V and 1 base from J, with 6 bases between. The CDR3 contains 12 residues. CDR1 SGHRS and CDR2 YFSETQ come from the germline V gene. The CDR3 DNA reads TGCGCCAGCAGACAGACGAACACTGAAGCTTTCTTT. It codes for CASRQTNTEAFF.

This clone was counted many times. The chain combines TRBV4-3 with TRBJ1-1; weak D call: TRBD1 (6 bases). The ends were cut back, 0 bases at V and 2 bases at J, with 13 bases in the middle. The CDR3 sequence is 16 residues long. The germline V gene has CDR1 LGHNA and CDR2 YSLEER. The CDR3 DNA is TGCGCCAGCAGCCAAGATCTCGGGACACCAAACACTGAAGCTTTCTTT. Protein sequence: CASSQDLGTPNTEAFF.

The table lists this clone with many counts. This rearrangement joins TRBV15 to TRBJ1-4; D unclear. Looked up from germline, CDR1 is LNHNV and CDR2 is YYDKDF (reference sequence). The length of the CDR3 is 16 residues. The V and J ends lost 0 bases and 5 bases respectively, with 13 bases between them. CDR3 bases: TGTGCCACCAGCAGAGAAACTTTAGAATGGAATGAAAAACTGTTTTTT. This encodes CATSRETLEWNEKLFF. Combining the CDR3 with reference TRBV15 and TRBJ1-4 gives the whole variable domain DAMVIQNPRYQVTQFGKPVTLSCSQTLNHNVMYWYQQKSSQAPKLLFHYYDKDFNNEADTPDNFQSRRPNTSFCFLDIRSPGLGDTAMYLCATSRETLEWNEKLFFGSGTQLSVL.

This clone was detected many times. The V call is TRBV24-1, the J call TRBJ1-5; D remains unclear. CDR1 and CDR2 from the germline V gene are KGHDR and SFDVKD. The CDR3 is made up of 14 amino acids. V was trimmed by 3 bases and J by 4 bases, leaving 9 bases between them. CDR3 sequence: CATSDMAENQPQHF. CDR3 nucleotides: TGTGCCACCAGTGATATGGCGGAGAATCAGCCCCAGCATTTT.

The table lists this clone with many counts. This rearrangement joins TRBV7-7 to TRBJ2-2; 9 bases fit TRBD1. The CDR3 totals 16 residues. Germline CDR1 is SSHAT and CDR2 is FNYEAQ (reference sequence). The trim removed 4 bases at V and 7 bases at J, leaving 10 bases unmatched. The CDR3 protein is CASSSIGTGSSGELFF. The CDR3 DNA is TGTGCCAGCAGCTCCATCGGGACAGGGTCAAGCGGGGAGCTGTTTTTT. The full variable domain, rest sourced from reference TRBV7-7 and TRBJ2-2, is GAGVSQSPRYKVTKRGQDVTLRCDPISSHATLYWYQQALGQGPEFLTYFNYEAQPDKSGLPSDRFSAERPEGSISTLTIQRTEQRDSAMYRCASSSIGTGSSGELFFGEGSRLTVL.

As DNA, the CDR3 is TGTGCCAGCAGTCGGCAGGGGCAGACCCAGTACTTC. This encodes CASSRQGQTQYF. The chain is built from TRBV6-5 and TRBJ2-5, with D possibly being TRBD1 (6 bases). The V gene's germline CDR1 is MNHEY and CDR2 SVGAGI. Trimming took 5 bases from V and 6 from J, leaving 10 bases between them. The length of the CDR3 is 12 residues.

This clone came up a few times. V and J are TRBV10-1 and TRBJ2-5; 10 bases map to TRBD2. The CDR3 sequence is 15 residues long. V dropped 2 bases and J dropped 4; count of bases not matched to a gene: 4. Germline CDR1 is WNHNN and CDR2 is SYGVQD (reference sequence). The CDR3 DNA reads TGCGCCAGCAGTGAGGGCCTAGCGGGAGTAGAGACCCAGTACTTC. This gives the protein CASSEGLAGVETQYF.